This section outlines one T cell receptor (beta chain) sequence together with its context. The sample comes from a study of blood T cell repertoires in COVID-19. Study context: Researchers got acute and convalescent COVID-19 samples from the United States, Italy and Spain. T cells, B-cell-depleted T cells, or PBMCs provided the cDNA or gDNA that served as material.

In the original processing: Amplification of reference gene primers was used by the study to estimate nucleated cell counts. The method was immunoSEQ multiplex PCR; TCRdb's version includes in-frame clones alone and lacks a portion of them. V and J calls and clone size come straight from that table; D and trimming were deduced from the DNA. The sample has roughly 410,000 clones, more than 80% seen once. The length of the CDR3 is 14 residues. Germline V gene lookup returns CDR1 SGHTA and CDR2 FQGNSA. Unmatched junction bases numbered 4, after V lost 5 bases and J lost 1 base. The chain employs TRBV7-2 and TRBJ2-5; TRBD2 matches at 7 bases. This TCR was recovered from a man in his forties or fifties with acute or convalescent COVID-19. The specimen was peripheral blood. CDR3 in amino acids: CASSLGGTQETQYF. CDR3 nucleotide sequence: TGTGCCAGCAGCCTGGGGGGGACCCAAGAGACCCAGTACTTC.